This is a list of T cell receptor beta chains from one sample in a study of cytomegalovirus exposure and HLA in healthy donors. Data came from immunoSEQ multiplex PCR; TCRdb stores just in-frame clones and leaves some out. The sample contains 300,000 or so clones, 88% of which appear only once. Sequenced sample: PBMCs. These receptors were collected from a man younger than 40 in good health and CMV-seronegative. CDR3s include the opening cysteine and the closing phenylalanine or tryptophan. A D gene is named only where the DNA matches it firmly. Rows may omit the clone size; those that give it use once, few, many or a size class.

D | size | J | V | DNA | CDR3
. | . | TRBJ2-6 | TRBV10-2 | TGCGCCAGCAGAGACTCTTCAGGGGTCACTGGGGCCAACGTCCTGACTTTC | CASRDSSGVTGANVLTF
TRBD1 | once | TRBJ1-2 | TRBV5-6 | TGTGCCAGCAGTCTGGGACAGGGGTTAGAAGGCTACACCTTC | CASSLGQGLEGYTF
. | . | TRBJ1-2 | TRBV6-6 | TGTGCCAGCAGGTCTACAGAGAACTATGGCTACACCTTC | CASRSTENYGYTF
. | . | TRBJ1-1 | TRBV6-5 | TGTGCCAGCAGTTATTCCCCTTACACTGAAGCTTTCTTT | CASSYSPYTEAFF
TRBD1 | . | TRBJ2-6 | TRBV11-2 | TGTGCCAGCAGCTTATCCCCGGGACAGGGCTCTGGGGCCAACGTCCTGACTTTC | CASSLSPGQGSGANVLTF
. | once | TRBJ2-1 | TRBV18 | TGTGCCAGCTCACCAGACGGATTAGGGAGGCATGAGCAGTTCTTC | CASSPDGLGRHEQFF
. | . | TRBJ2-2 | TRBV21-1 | TGTGCCAGCAGCAAAGGCGGCGGAGGGAACACCGGGGAGCTGTTTTTT | CASSKGGGGNTGELFF
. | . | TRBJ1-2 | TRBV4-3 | TGCGCCAGCAGCCAAGATACCGGTGGGAGCTATGGCTACACCTTC | CASSQDTGGSYGYTF
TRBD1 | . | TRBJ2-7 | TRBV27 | TGTGCCAGCAGTTTAGGGGCAGGGGGAATCAACGAGCAGTACTTC | CASSLGAGGINEQYF
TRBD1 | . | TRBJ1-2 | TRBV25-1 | TGTGCCAGCAGTGCACAGGGGGCGGGAGGCTACACCTTC | CASSAQGAGGYTF
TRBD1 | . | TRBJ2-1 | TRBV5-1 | TGCGCCAGCACTACAGGGGGCTCCTACAATGAGCAGTTCTTC | CASTTGGSYNEQFF
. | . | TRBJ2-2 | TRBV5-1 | TGCGCCAGCAGCTTGGGTCGGGGGTGGAACACCGGGGAGCTGTTTTTT | CASSLGRGWNTGELFF
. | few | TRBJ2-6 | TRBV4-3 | TGCGCCAGCAGCCAAGTGGAGGGTTCCGGGGCCAACGTCCTGACTTTC | CASSQVEGSGANVLTF
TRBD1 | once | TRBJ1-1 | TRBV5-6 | TGTGCCAGCAGCATAGGACAGGGCCTTCTCACTGAAGCTTTCTTT | CASSIGQGLLTEAFF
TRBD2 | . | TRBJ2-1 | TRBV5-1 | TGCGCCAGCAGCCCCCCCGGGACTATTCCAGAGCAGTTCTTC | CASSPPGTIPEQFF
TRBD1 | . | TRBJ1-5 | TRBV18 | TGTGCCAGCTCCTTAACACCAGCCGACAGGGTCCTCAATCAGCCCCAGCATTTT | CASSLTPADRVLNQPQHF
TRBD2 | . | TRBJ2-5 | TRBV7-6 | TGTGCCAGCAGCTTAGAAGCGGGGTGGGGGAAAGAGACCCAGTACTTC | CASSLEAGWGKETQYF
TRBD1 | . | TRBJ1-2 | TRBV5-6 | TGTGCCAGCAGCGCCGGACAGGTCTATGGCTACACCTTC | CASSAGQVYGYTF
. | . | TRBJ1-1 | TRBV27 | TGTGCCAGCAGACCTGGAGGGTCCACTGAAGCTTTCTTT | CASRPGGSTEAFF
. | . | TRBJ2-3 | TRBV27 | TGTGCCAGCGGGGTTGCGGGGGCCCTCTCAGATACGCAGTATTTT | CASGVAGALSDTQYF
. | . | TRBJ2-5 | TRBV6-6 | TGTGCCAGCAGTTTCGGGTACCAAGAGACCCAGTACTTC | CASSFGYQETQYF
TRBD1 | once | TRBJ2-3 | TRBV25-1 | TGTGCCAGCAGTGTCTCACAGGGGGCCTCGGATACGCAGTATTTT | CASSVSQGASDTQYF
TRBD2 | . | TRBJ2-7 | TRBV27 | TGTGCCAGCAGTTTATCAATAGCGGGGGGTTCCTACGAGCAGTACTTC | CASSLSIAGGSYEQYF
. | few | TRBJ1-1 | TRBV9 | TGTGCCAGCAGCGTAGGTTGGGGCGGCCGCGTGAACACTGAAGCTTTCTTT | CASSVGWGGRVNTEAFF
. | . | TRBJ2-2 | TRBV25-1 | TGTGCCAGCAGTGCCCCGTCGACAGGGAACACCGGGGAGCTGTTTTTT | CASSAPSTGNTGELFF
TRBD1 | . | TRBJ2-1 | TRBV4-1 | TGCGCCAGCAGCCAGAGACAGGGGACGTCGGGAGATGAGCAGTTCTTC | CASSQRQGTSGDEQFF
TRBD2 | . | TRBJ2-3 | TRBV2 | TGTGCCAGTGGGCGCGTAGCGGGAACGGTGGATACGCAGTATTTT | CASGRVAGTVDTQYF
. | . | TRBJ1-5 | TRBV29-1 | TGCAGCGCCGGATTTGTCGGGCAGCCCCAGCATTTT | CSAGFVGQPQHF
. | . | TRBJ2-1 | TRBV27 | TGTGCCAGCAGCCCCGGACTGGGGGGGCCGTGGGAGCAGTTCTTC | CASSPGLGGPWEQFF
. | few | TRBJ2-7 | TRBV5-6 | TGTGCCAGCAGCGCTCCGACTGGTGCCGAGCAGTACTTC | CASSAPTGAEQYF
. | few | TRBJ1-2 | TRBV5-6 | TGTGCCAGCAGCTTGCAGGGGGGCTACACCTTC | CASSLQGGYTF
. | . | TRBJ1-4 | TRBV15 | TGTGCCACCAGCAGAGATGCGGGGGGAAAACTGTTTTTT | CATSRDAGGKLFF
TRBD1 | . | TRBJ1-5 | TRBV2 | TGTGCCAGCAGGGCCGGGACAGGGGGTCTCGATGCTGATCAGCCCCAGCATTTT | CASRAGTGGLDADQPQHF
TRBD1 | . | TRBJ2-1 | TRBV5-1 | TGCGCCAGCAGCCCGGGGACAGGCGTATCCTACAATGAGCAGTTCTTC | CASSPGTGVSYNEQFF
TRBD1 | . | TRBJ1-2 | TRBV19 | TGTGCCAGTAGTAATTGGGACAGGGCCAATGGCTACACCTTC | CASSNWDRANGYTF
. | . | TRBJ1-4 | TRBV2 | TGTGCCAGCAGTGGACAGTTCACAACTAATGAAAAACTGTTTTTT | CASSGQFTTNEKLFF
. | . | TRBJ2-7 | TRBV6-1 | TGTGCCAGCAGTGAAAGGGAGGGACAGGATGGGAGGGAGCAGTACTTC | CASSEREGQDGREQYF
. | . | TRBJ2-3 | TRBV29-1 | TGCAGCGTTGAAGGGCAGACACAAGATACGCAGTATTTT | CSVEGQTQDTQYF
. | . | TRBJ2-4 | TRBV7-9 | TGTGCCAGCAGCTTAGTCACAGGGCAAAACATTCAGTACTTC | CASSLVTGQNIQYF
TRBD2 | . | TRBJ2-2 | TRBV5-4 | TGTGCCAGCAGCTCCGGGACTAGCGGGGGGGCCGTAAACACCGGGGAGCTGTTTTTT | CASSSGTSGGAVNTGELFF
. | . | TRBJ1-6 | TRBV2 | TGTGCCAGCAGGGGGGGGGTAGGTGGATATAATTCACCCCTCCACTTT | CASRGGVGGYNSPLHF
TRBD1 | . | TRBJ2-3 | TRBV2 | TGTGCCAGCAGTGGCATAGACAGGGCTGAGTGGGCAGATACGCAGTATTTT | CASSGIDRAEWADTQYF
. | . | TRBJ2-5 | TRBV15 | TGTGCCACCAGCAGATTAACAGGGGGGGGTGGAGAGACCCAGTACTTC | CATSRLTGGGGETQYF
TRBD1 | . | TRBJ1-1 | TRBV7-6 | TGTGCCAGCAGCTTTTGGACAGGGAACACTGAAGCTTTCTTT | CASSFWTGNTEAFF
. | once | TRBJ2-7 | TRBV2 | TGTGCCAGCAGAGGGGGGGGTATAAACGAGCAGTACTTC | CASRGGGINEQYF